This section outlines one TCR beta chain sequence together with its context. The antigen remains undetermined. The data were taken from a study of cytomegalovirus exposure and HLA in healthy donors. Turning to the study itself: The study placed around 80% of its roughly 400 genotyped donors in the Caucasian-associated ancestry cluster.

Study observations and caveats: One later analysis reportedly identified an Asian-associated ancestry cluster that showed fewer N-insertions than the roughly 620-donor mean.

The PCR had 60 Vbeta and 13 Jbeta primers. Data came from immunoSEQ multiplex PCR; TCRdb stores just in-frame clones and leaves some out. Here the sample spans 170,000 or so clones, around three quarters being singletons. The germline V and J ends were trimmed by 6 bases and 1 base, with 12 bases remaining between them. Germline CDR1 reads ENHRY; CDR2 reads SYGVKD. The CDR3 has 14 amino acids. The genes are TRBV10-3 and TRBJ1-1; tentatively, D is TRBD1 (6 bases). This TCR derives from a boy aged 10-17 years in good health and CMV-seronegative. Sequenced sample: PBMCs. CDR3 in amino acids: CAIRSGAANTEAFF. CDR3 nucleotides: TGTGCCATCAGGTCAGGGGCGGCGAACACTGAAGCTTTCTTT.